These 19 T cell receptor beta chains share one sample of origin, sequenced in a study of CD8+CD57+ T cells in acquired aplastic anemia. Genomic DNA acted as the template from which TCR beta VDJ combination and CDR3 sequence profiling were carried out. TCRdb reprocessed the reads via MiXCR and lists one record per CDR3 protein. Among about 170,000 distinct CDR3 sequences, roughly 47% were seen once, and the ten largest hold 0.8% to 1.1%. Input material: sorted CD4+, CD8+, or CD8+CD57+ T cells (not recorded which) from PBMCs. The receptors were gathered from a human donor in good health.

The chain links TRBV28 to TRBJ1-5, with 7 positions matching TRBD1. Germline V gene data show CDR1 as MDHEN and CDR2 as SYDVKM. The CDR3 extends over 14 amino acids. With V trimmed by 2 bases and J by 3 bases, 1 base remained unmatched. The CDR3 nucleotides read TGTGCCAGCAGTTTAGGGACAGCCAATCAGCCCCAGCATTTT. This sequence encodes CASSLGTANQPQHF. Variable domain in full (rest from reference TRBV28 and TRBJ1-5): DVKVTQSSRYLVKRTGEKVFLECVQDMDHENMFWYRQDPGLGLRLIYFSYDVKMKEKGDIPEGYSVSREKKERFSLILESASTNQTSMYLCASSLGTANQPQHFGDGTRLSIL.

As regards this clonotype: This may stem from a read error, because a much larger clone lies one nucleotide away. The gene calls are TRBV5-5 and TRBJ1-4; maybe TRBD1 (6 bases). This CDR3 contains 16 residues. V lost 5 bases and J lost 0, with 14 bases in between. Germline V gene data show CDR1 as SGHKS and CDR2 as YYEKEE (reference sequence). CDR3 residues: CASSTTGTATNEKLFF. CDR3 in DNA: TGTGCCAGCAGTACTACAGGGACGGCAACTAATGAAAAACTGTTTTTT.

Only one count was recorded for this clonotype. This chain joins TRBV20-1 and TRBJ1-2, with TRBD1 as a possible D gene (5 bases). The germline CDR1 and CDR2 sequences are DFQATT and SNEGSKA (reference sequence). This CDR3 comprises 13 residues. Trimming took off 0 bases at V and 5 bases at J, with 10 bases between the two ends. CDR3 nucleotide sequence: TGCAGTGCTAGAGATGTCAGGGAATATGGCTACACCTTC. Its translation: CSARDVREYGYTF.

V and J are TRBV7-8 and TRBJ2-7, with 8 bases aligning to TRBD1. Losses at the gene ends were 0 bases for V and 5 bases for J; bases not matched to a gene: 12. The CDR3 extends over 17 amino acids. CDR1 and CDR2 from the germline V gene are SGHVS and FQNEAQ. The CDR3 loop reads CASSLAVWRQGFNEQYF. The CDR3 DNA reads TGTGCCAGCAGCTTAGCTGTCTGGAGACAGGGGTTCAACGAGCAGTACTTC.

This clonotype was counted many times. The rearrangement links TRBV20-1 to TRBJ1-2; 8 bases align to TRBD1. This CDR3 is 14 amino acids long. The V gene end was trimmed by 0 bases and the J gene end by 5 bases; junction bases not matched to a gene: 5. Germline lookup yields CDR1 DFQATT and CDR2 SNEGSKA (reference sequence). Here the CDR3 DNA reads TGCAGTGCTAGAGATACAGGGGGTGGGTATGGCTACACCTTC. This encodes CSARDTGGGYGYTF.

About this clonotype itself: The junction differs from germline at one of its ends, possibly a read error. This rearrangement joins TRBV11-1 to TRBJ2-5, with a weak D call TRBD2 (5 bases). Germline V lookup: CDR1 SGHAT, CDR2 FQDESV (reference sequence). The CDR3 loop spans 17 amino acids. The CDR3 region has the DNA TGTGCCAGCAGCTTAGAGGCAGAGCTAGCCGTAGAAGAGAGCCAGTACTTC. Translated, it gives CASSLEAELAVEESQYF.

The sample holds many counts of this clonotype. The chain carries TRBV12-3 or TRBV12-4 and TRBJ1-2, with D perhaps TRBD1 (6 bases). V was clipped by 4 bases and J by 0 bases, with 9 bases between them. The CDR3 totals 14 residues. The CDR3 bases are TGTGCCAGCAGTTCCGACAGGACTAACTATGGCTACACCTTC. Protein: CASSSDRTNYGYTF.

The genes are TRBV20-1 and TRBJ2-5; 9 bases align to TRBD2. Germline V gene data show CDR1 as DFQATT and CDR2 as SNEGSKA (reference sequence). The CDR3 loop spans 13 amino acids. Losses at the gene ends were 2 bases for V and 6 bases for J; bases not matched to a gene: 4. The CDR3 DNA reads TGCAGTGCTAGATATAGCGGGGGCCAGACCCAGTACTTC. This encodes CSARYSGGQTQYF.

V and J are TRBV20-1 and TRBJ2-7; TRBD2 matches 7 bases. V was pared by 4 bases and J by 9 bases, with 15 bases of the junction left unmatched. CDR1 is DFQATT, CDR2 SNEGSKA, per germline (reference sequence). This CDR3 region has 14 residues. The CDR3 spells CSAIRGGYPGGQYF. The CDR3 bases are TGCAGTGCTATTCGCGGGGGTTACCCTGGCGGGCAGTACTTC.

The rearrangement uses TRBV29-1 and TRBJ1-2; the D is unclear. The V and J ends lost 3 bases and 7 bases respectively, with 15 bases between them. This CDR3 comprises 13 residues. The germline V gene encodes CDR1 SQVTM and CDR2 ANQGSEA. The CDR3 DNA follows: TGCAGCGTTGATTGGGCAGGCCCGCTTGGCTACACCTTC. Translated: CSVDWAGPLGYTF.

This clonotype occurred once. The junction departs from germline at one end; a sequencing error may be responsible. This chain uses TRBV18 with TRBJ2-3; a possible D gene is TRBD2 (6 bases). The CDR3 has 16 residues. The V gene's germline CDR1 is KGHSH and CDR2 LQKENI. CDR3: CASPPRGAGSTDTQYF. CDR3 coding DNA: TGTGCCAGCCCACCACGTGGAGCGGGTAGCACAGATACGCAGTATTTT.

CDR3 in amino acids: CASSFTSYEQYF. CDR3 sequence (DNA): TGTGCCAGCAGCTTTACGTCCTACGAGCAGTACTTC. The V and J genes are TRBV11-2 and TRBJ2-7, with no clear D. CDR3 length: 12 residues. The V end was cut by 3 bases, the J end by 1 base, with 4 bases between. CDR1 SGHAT and CDR2 FQNNGV come from the germline V gene.

This clonotype was picked up a small number of times. The J gene is TRBJ2-1, the V gene TRBV6-4, with D possibly being TRBD1 or TRBD2 (6 bases each). This CDR3 has 13 amino acids. Germline V gives CDR1 MRHNA, CDR2 SNTAGT. Between the trimmed V and J ends, which lost 4 bases and 6 bases, there was a span of 10 bases. CDR3: CASSAGASNEQFF. In DNA, the CDR3 is TGTGCCAGCAGTGCGGGGGCTAGCAATGAGCAGTTCTTC.

This clonotype was seen only a few times. The chain has TRBV9 and TRBJ1-2, with a weak D call TRBD1 (6 bases). Germline CDR1 is SGDLS and CDR2 is YYNGEE. This CDR3 comprises 16 residues. V was trimmed by 10 bases and J by 2 bases, leaving 24 bases between them. The CDR3 sequence is CAPRGRPRQENYGYTF. Written as DNA, the CDR3 is TGTGCCCCAAGGGGGAGGCCAAGGCAGGAGAACTATGGCTACACCTTC.

This clonotype was seen repeatedly, ten times or more. The chain joins TRBV9 to TRBJ2-7; 8 bases fit TRBD2. Germline lookup yields CDR1 SGDLS and CDR2 YYNGEE. J was trimmed by 0 bases and V by 1 base; bases with no gene match: 3. The CDR3 runs to 15 residues. CDR3 residues: CASSVSGGFSYEQYF. CDR3 nucleotides: TGTGCCAGCAGCGTATCGGGGGGGTTCTCCTACGAGCAGTACTTC.

The chain links TRBV27 to TRBJ1-1, with 8 bases aligning to TRBD1. Germline V gene lookup returns CDR1 MNHEY and CDR2 SMNVEV (reference sequence). The CDR3 is 14 residues long. V lost 5 bases and J lost 4; bases outside the gene matches: 6. The CDR3 nucleotides read TGTGCCAGCAGTCCAGGGGGCTACGGCACTGAAGCTTTCTTT. The encoded protein is CASSPGGYGTEAFF.

This clonotype was detected ten times or more. For the CDR3, the DNA is TGCGCCAGCAGCTTGGACGGCAGGGGCGTAGGAGAGACCCAGTACTTC. Amino acids: CASSLDGRGVGETQYF. This chain joins TRBV5-1 and TRBJ2-5; a possible D gene is TRBD1 (6 bases). This CDR3 region has 16 residues. The V end lost 0 bases, the J end lost 4 bases, and 16 bases lay between the germline ends. Germline lookup yields CDR1 SGHRS and CDR2 YFSETQ.

This clonotype was detected ten times or more. J is TRBJ1-5 and V is TRBV6-1; D is uncertain. V lost 7 bases and J 4 bases, leaving 11 bases between the germline ends. The germline CDR1 and CDR2 sequences are MNHNS and SASEGT. The CDR3 is 13 amino acids. The CDR3 sequence is CASTLDGNQPQHF. As DNA, the CDR3 is TGTGCCAGCACCTTGGACGGAAATCAGCCCCAGCATTTT.

This clonotype occurred many times. The V call is TRBV4-1, the J call TRBJ1-1; D gene uncertain. Trimming removed 0 bases at V and 8 bases at J, with 13 bases between. CDR1 is MGHRA, CDR2 YSYEKL, per germline. The CDR3 spans 14 residues. The CDR3 spells CASSQDRRFLEAFF. As DNA, the CDR3 is TGCGCCAGCAGCCAAGATCGTAGATTCTTGGAAGCTTTCTTT.